This is a list of T cell receptor beta chains from one sample in a study of blood T cell repertoires in COVID-19. Clones were read by immunoSEQ multiplex PCR, and TCRdb kept only the in-frame ones, dropping some. This table has a few hundred thousand clones, approximately 87% appearing once. The sequencing sample was made of PBMCs or T cells enriched from blood (not recorded which). The receptor source for this set is a middle-aged man in a cohort exposed to, infected with or recovered from COVID-19 (not recorded which). Both conserved end residues are part of each CDR3. The D gene is left open where the match is weak. Only some rows state a clone size, as once, few, many or a class for expanded clones.

D gene,V gene,J gene,CDR3 length,clone size,CDR3 protein,CDR3 DNA
.,TRBV4-2,TRBJ2-1,17,.,CASSQAATNPSYNEQFF,TGTGCCAGCAGCCAAGCGGCCACTAATCCCTCCTACAATGAGCAGTTCTTC
TRBD2,TRBV7-6,TRBJ2-1,18,.,CASSLPTSGSQSYNEQFF,TGTGCCAGCAGCTTACCCACTAGCGGGAGTCAATCCTACAATGAGCAGTTCTTC
TRBD1,TRBV5-4,TRBJ1-2,16,few,CASSVKAAGGNYGYTF,TGTGCCAGCAGCGTCAAAGCGGCAGGGGGCAACTATGGCTACACCTTC
TRBD1,TRBV19,TRBJ1-5,15,.,CASSIHGTENQPQHF,TGTGCCAGTAGTATTCACGGGACAGAGAATCAGCCCCAGCATTTT
TRBD1,TRBV6-4,TRBJ2-1,15,.,CASSKTGGENNEQFF,TGTGCCAGCAGTAAGACAGGGGGCGAGAACAATGAGCAGTTCTTC
TRBD1,TRBV5-1,TRBJ1-2,15,.,CASSWGGQGTYGYTF,TGCGCCAGCAGCTGGGGAGGACAGGGAACCTATGGCTACACCTTC
.,TRBV11-2,TRBJ1-1,14,.,CASSVHRAATEAFF,TGTGCCAGCAGCGTCCACAGGGCGGCCACTGAAGCTTTCTTT
.,TRBV2,TRBJ2-2,14,.,CASSASGLTGELFF,TGTGCCAGCAGTGCCAGCGGGCTCACCGGGGAGCTGTTTTTT
.,TRBV2,TRBJ1-1,13,.,CASSDYGGTEAFF,TGTGCCAGCAGTGATTACGGGGGGACTGAAGCTTTCTTT
.,TRBV5-1,TRBJ1-2,13,.,CASSSQGDYGYTF,TGCGCCAGCAGCTCCCAGGGCGACTATGGCTACACCTTC
TRBD1,TRBV6-4,TRBJ1-5,14,.,CASSVGTGNQPQHF,TGTGCCAGCAGTGTTGGGACAGGGAATCAGCCCCAGCATTTT
TRBD1,TRBV2,TRBJ1-2,14,.,CASRSQGAGYGYTF,TGTGCCAGCAGGTCACAGGGGGCAGGGTATGGCTACACCTTC
.,TRBV5-6,TRBJ2-5,15,.,CASSLSSIAQETQYF,TGTGCCAGCAGCTTGAGTAGTATAGCACAAGAGACCCAGTACTTC
TRBD1,TRBV5-1,TRBJ2-1,14,few,CASSSGTGYNEQFF,TGCGCCAGCAGCTCCGGGACAGGCTACAATGAGCAGTTCTTC
.,TRBV18,TRBJ2-1,17,.,CASSRANIGLSYNEQFF,TGTGCCAGCTCACGGGCAAATATAGGTCTCTCCTACAATGAGCAGTTCTTC
.,TRBV21-1,TRBJ1-4,17,once,CASSKEIRGATDEKLFF,TGTGCCAGCAGCAAAGAGATCCGGGGGGCTACAGATGAAAAACTGTTTTTT
TRBD1,TRBV6-5,TRBJ1-2,14,.,CASRRNRGNYGYTF,TGTGCCAGCAGGAGGAACAGGGGTAACTATGGCTACACCTTC
TRBD1,TRBV5-4,TRBJ2-1,15,.,CASSLRDRGGYEQFF,TGTGCCAGCAGCTTAAGGGACAGGGGGGGCTATGAGCAGTTCTTC
.,TRBV24-1,TRBJ1-5,15,.,CATSPGDPSNQPQHF,TGTGCCACCAGTCCAGGGGACCCTAGCAATCAGCCCCAGCATTTT
.,TRBV2,TRBJ2-3,16,.,CASSEAPRTRPDTQYF,TGTGCCAGCAGTGAAGCGCCTCGGACTCGGCCAGATACGCAGTATTTT
.,TRBV6-5,TRBJ1-2,15,.,CASSLNQGGFGGYTF,TGTGCCAGCAGTTTAAACCAGGGAGGTTTTGGCGGCTACACCTTC
.,TRBV28,TRBJ2-1,16,.,CASSLITSSSYNEQFF,TGTGCCAGCAGTTTAATCACATCCAGCTCCTACAATGAGCAGTTCTTC
TRBD2,TRBV6-6,TRBJ2-1,18,.,CASSPLGTSGPTRVKQFF,TGTGCCAGCAGTCCCCTCGGGACTAGCGGGCCTACCCGTGTTAAGCAGTTCTTC
TRBD1,TRBV15,TRBJ1-1,13,.,CAVQGAGRVEAFF,TGTGCCGTACAGGGGGCAGGAAGGGTTGAAGCTTTCTTT
TRBD2,TRBV18,TRBJ2-7,15,few,CASSRLAGGSREQYF,TGTGCCAGCTCCCGACTAGCGGGCGGGTCCAGGGAGCAGTACTTC
.,TRBV28,TRBJ1-2,12,.,CAAYGQNYGYTF,TGTGCCGCCTACGGACAAAACTATGGCTACACCTTC
.,TRBV29-1,TRBJ1-6,14,.,CSVRASAYNSPLHF,TGCAGCGTGAGGGCATCCGCCTATAATTCACCCCTCCACTTT
.,TRBV27,TRBJ2-2,12,.,CASSQNTGELFF,TGTGCCAGCAGTCAAAACACCGGGGAGCTGTTTTTT
TRBD1,TRBV5-5,TRBJ2-5,16,once,CASSPRRDRGIETQYF,TGTGCCAGCAGCCCAAGGCGGGACAGGGGAATAGAGACCCAGTACTTC
TRBD2,TRBV7-2,TRBJ2-3,18,.,CASSLGRASGKGTDTQYF,TGTGCCAGCAGCTTAGGAAGAGCTAGCGGGAAAGGGACAGATACGCAGTATTTT
.,TRBV12-2,TRBJ1-2,13,.,CASRPQRNYGYTF,TGTGCAAGTCGCCCACAGAGAAACTATGGCTACACCTTC
TRBD2,TRBV27,TRBJ2-3,15,.,CASARLAESTDTQYF,TGTGCCAGCGCGAGACTAGCGGAGAGCACAGATACGCAGTATTTT
TRBD1,TRBV9,TRBJ1-3,15,.,CASSVGDSSGNTIYF,TGTGCCAGCAGCGTAGGGGACAGCTCTGGAAACACCATATATTTT
TRBD2,TRBV5-6,TRBJ2-7,15,.,CASSLRLAGAYEQYF,TGTGCCAGCAGCTTGAGGCTAGCGGGAGCGTACGAGCAGTACTTC
TRBD1,TRBV27,TRBJ2-6,15,.,CASSDRGAGANVLTF,TGTGCCAGCAGTGACAGGGGTGCTGGGGCCAACGTCCTGACTTTC
.,TRBV28,TRBJ1-5,14,.,CASSLTGSNQPQHF,TGTGCCAGCAGCCTAACAGGCAGCAATCAGCCCCAGCATTTT
TRBD1,TRBV30,TRBJ2-2,15,.,CAWNRGRLGTGELFF,TGTGCCTGGAACAGGGGGCGCCTGGGGACCGGGGAGCTGTTTTTT
.,TRBV5-1,TRBJ2-5,15,.,CASKGAGNPEETQYF,TGCGCCAGCAAAGGGGCAGGGAATCCCGAGGAGACCCAGTACTTC
TRBD1,TRBV6-1,TRBJ1-5,16,.,CASSATPQGWNQPQHF,TGTGCCAGCAGTGCCACGCCACAGGGGTGGAATCAGCCCCAGCATTTT
TRBD1,TRBV7-9,TRBJ2-1,14,few,CASSLYDRGNEQFF,TGTGCCAGCAGCCTGTATGACAGGGGCAATGAGCAGTTCTTC
.,TRBV6-5,TRBJ1-3,13,.,CASSPRVGNTIYF,TGTGCCAGCAGTCCCAGGGTTGGAAACACCATATATTTT
TRBD1,TRBV5-4,TRBJ1-6,16,.,CASSRRGSSYNSPLHF,TGTGCCAGCAGCCGCAGGGGGAGCTCCTATAATTCACCCCTCCACTTT
TRBD2,TRBV28,TRBJ2-2,15,once,CASTPSSGGTGELFF,TGTGCCAGCACCCCCAGCAGCGGGGGAACCGGGGAGCTGTTTTTT
.,TRBV4-1,TRBJ2-2,17,.,CASSQRRALSNTGELFF,TGCGCCAGCAGCCAAAGGAGGGCACTTTCGAACACCGGGGAGCTGTTTTTT
TRBD1,TRBV6-5,TRBJ1-2,14,.,CASSLGTENYGYTF,TGTGCCAGCAGCCTCGGGACAGAGAACTATGGCTACACCTTC
TRBD2,TRBV5-1,TRBJ2-7,14,.,CASSLREGPYEQYF,TGCGCCAGCAGCTTGAGGGAGGGTCCCTACGAGCAGTACTTC
TRBD2,TRBV18,TRBJ2-3,17,.,CASSLGTSGSGSDTQYF,TGTGCCAGCTCGCTAGGGACTAGCGGGAGTGGTTCCGATACGCAGTATTTT
.,TRBV7-9,TRBJ1-2,11,.,CASSPSEGYTF,TGTGCCAGCAGCCCGAGTGAGGGCTACACCTTC
.,TRBV12-2,TRBJ2-7,17,.,CASRSHLGHINNYEQYF,TGTGCAAGTCGCTCCCACTTGGGACACATAAATAACTACGAGCAGTACTTC
.,TRBV2,TRBJ1-4,14,.,CASSVWLTNEKLFF,TGTGCCAGCAGTGTGTGGCTAACTAATGAAAAACTGTTTTTT
TRBD2,TRBV19,TRBJ2-7,17,.,CASSRGTSGTSSYEQYF,TGTGCCAGTAGTAGAGGGACTAGCGGGACATCCTCCTACGAGCAGTACTTC
.,TRBV5-1,TRBJ2-1,14,.,CASVRDISSDEQFF,TGCGCCAGCGTTCGAGATATTAGTTCCGATGAGCAGTTCTTC